This TCR beta chain was documented in a study of blood T cells in healthy people across ages. Study-wide findings and caveats: With age, beta diversity per million T cells declined roughly linearly, significantly by about 40. Nothing was known about donor CMV status, and this possibly confounded expanded clonotype changes.

The CDR3 is 15 residues long. Unmatched junction bases numbered 10, after V lost 1 base and J lost 8 bases. Germline V gene data show CDR1 as DFQATT and CDR2 as SNEGSKA (reference sequence). Remarks on this clonotype: The antigen is unknown.

Next came a second PCR, run for about 7 to 12 cycles, which used a sample-barcoded 5' primer along with a J-beta primer mix. Using its own MiXCR run on the 5' RACE reads, TCRdb lists one record per CDR3 protein. This sample yields approximately 1.5 million distinct CDR3 sequences, of which roughly 32% are seen a single time; approximately 10% belongs to the top ten. The TCR comes from a woman aged 25 to 39 in good health. The gene calls are TRBV20-1 and TRBJ1-4; 7 bases line up with TRBD1. Sequencing input: blood. The CDR3 DNA is TGCAGTGCTAGAGTAACAGGGGCGGGAGACGAAAAACTGTTTTTT. Translation gives CSARVTGAGDEKLFF.